This T cell receptor (beta chain) was captured by sequencing in a study of neurological immune-mediated disorders. The study, taken as a whole, reports: Healthy controls had more TCR clonal expansion than multiple sclerosis, which showed the least, whereas HTLV-1-associated myelopathy showed the most.

This CDR3 is 15 amino acids long. V was shortened by 6 bases and J by 1 base, with 15 bases between the two germline ends. CDR1 is MNHEY, CDR2 SVGAGI, per germline. The authors produced cDNA by 5'RACE using 10-nucleotide random UMIs. One entry per CDR3 protein results from TCRdb running MiXCR on the 5' RACE reads. The sample holds roughly 67,000 distinct CDR3 sequences, roughly 4% seen once. Unsorted libraries came from 2 million PBMCs stored at -80 °C. This clonotype was detected ten times or more. Its antigen remains unknown. The chain combines TRBV6-5 with TRBJ1-1; D call uncertain. The sequence came from a man aged 50-59 years with multiple sclerosis. The sample taken for sequencing was PBMCs. CDR3 in DNA: TGTGCCAGCAGAACCTGGTCGGCGGGGAACACTGAAGCTTTCTTT. It codes for CASRTWSAGNTEAFF.